The 8 T cell receptor beta chains presented below share a single source sample, sequenced in a study of PD-1 blockade in classical Hodgkin lymphoma. Time point given: newly diagnosed, previously untreated cHL patient sample. Researchers used magnetic negative selection to pull out pure CD4+ T cells from thawed PBMCs. Assay used: immunoSEQ multiplex PCR; TCRdb lists only in-frame clones, some missing. Seen here are 15,000 or so clones, 92% observed once, and the top ten hold approximately 0.51%. Input material: CD4+ T cells from blood. The receptors stem from a human donor with classical Hodgkin lymphoma.

The chain links TRBV6-1 to TRBJ2-2, with D hard to call. Per the germline V gene, CDR1 is MNHNS and CDR2 is SASEGT. Trimming took off 6 bases at V and 6 bases at J, with 11 bases between the two ends. This CDR3 spans 13 amino acids. The CDR3 nucleotides are TGTGCCAGCAGCCCTAGGCTGGCCGGGGAGCTGTTTTTT. It specifies CASSPRLAGELFF.

V usage is TRBV14 and J usage is TRBJ2-5; 14 nucleotides agree with TRBD2. V was clipped by 6 bases and J by 4 bases; unmatched bases: 4. This CDR3 is 15 amino acids long. Germline CDR1 is SGHDN and CDR2 is FVKESK. The CDR3 region is CASSRLAGGGETQYF. For the CDR3, the DNA is TGTGCCAGCAGTCGACTAGCGGGAGGGGGAGAGACCCAGTACTTC.

The sample holds one count of this clone. The rearrangement uses TRBV10-2 and TRBJ2-3, with 10 positions matching TRBD2. With 6 bases clipped from V and 3 bases from J, the junction kept 6 bases outside the gene matches. Germline loops: CDR1 WSHSY, CDR2 SAAADI. The CDR3 has 15 residues. The CDR3 sequence: CASSLAGGETDTQYF. CDR3 nucleotide sequence: TGCGCCAGCAGCTTAGCGGGAGGAGAAACAGATACGCAGTATTTT.

The V gene is TRBV5-4, the J gene TRBJ1-2; TRBD1 matches 11 bases. CDR1 is SGHNT, CDR2 YYREEE, per germline (reference sequence). The V segment lost 0 bases and the J segment 8 bases; nucleotides outside the gene matches: 3. This CDR3 comprises 14 residues. CDR3 coding DNA: TGTGCCAGCAGCTTGGGGACAGGGGGCTGGGGCTACACCTTC. Its protein is CASSLGTGGWGYTF.

The chain is built from TRBV11-3 and TRBJ2-2; D might be TRBD1 (6 bases). Germline V gene lookup returns CDR1 SGHNT and CDR2 YENEEA. V dropped 0 bases and J dropped 6 bases, with 17 bases sitting between them. The CDR3 extends over 17 amino acids. The CDR3 DNA follows: TGTGCCAGCAGCTTAGAACGCTGGGACACAAGGGCCGGGGAGCTGTTTTTT. Protein product: CASSLERWDTRAGELFF.

The chain links TRBV5-4 to TRBJ2-5; TRBD2 matches 14 bases. Unmatched junction bases numbered 7, after V lost 4 bases and J lost 2 bases. CDR3 size: 17 residues. The germline V gene encodes CDR1 SGHNT and CDR2 YYREEE (reference sequence). For the CDR3, the DNA is TGTGCCAGCAGCGGGACTAGCGGGAGTAGTGGACAAGAGACCCAGTACTTC. This gives the protein CASSGTSGSSGQETQYF.

This chain connects TRBV19 to TRBJ2-1, with 9 positions matching TRBD1. The germline V gene has CDR1 LNHDA and CDR2 SQIVND (reference sequence). Trimming took 7 bases from V and 10 from J; bases not matched to a gene: 8. The CDR3 runs 13 residues. In DNA form, the CDR3 reads TGTGCCAGTACGACAGGGGGATCGGGGGAGCAGTTCTTC. Its translation is CASTTGGSGEQFF. Based on the CDR3 plus reference TRBV19 and TRBJ2-1, the full variable domain is DGGITQSPKYLFRKEGQNVTLSCEQNLNHDAMYWYRQDPGQGLRLIYYSQIVNDFQKGDIAEGYSVSREKKESFPLTVTSAQKNPTAFYLCASTTGGSGEQFFGPGTRLTVL.

This clone has only one observation. This CDR3 is CASSVTNEQFF. As DNA, the CDR3 is TGTGCCAGCAGCGTAACGAATGAGCAGTTCTTC. The chain uses TRBV9 and TRBJ2-1; D unclear. The germline V gene has CDR1 SGDLS and CDR2 YYNGEE. With 1 base removed from V and 7 bases from J, the gap between germline ends came to 3 bases. The CDR3 spans 11 residues.